This T cell receptor beta chain was identified in a study of cytomegalovirus exposure and HLA in healthy donors. Use of 60 Vbeta and 13 Jbeta primers characterized the PCR. Profiling relied on immunoSEQ multiplex PCR, and the TCRdb table lists in-frame clones only, not all of them. The table includes hundreds of thousands of clones, over 85% detected once. Trimming removed 1 base from V and 0 bases from J, with 11 bases in between. CDR3 size: 15 residues. The V gene's germline CDR1 is SGHRS and CDR2 YFSETQ. The chain links TRBV5-1 to TRBJ2-7; possibly TRBD2 for D (5 bases). This clonotype was obtained from a woman younger than 30 in good health and CMV-seronegative. The sample consisted of PBMCs. CDR3 loop: CASSLTVGDSYEQYF. The CDR3 DNA reads as TGCGCCAGCAGCTTGACGGTGGGAGACTCCTACGAGCAGTACTTC. The whole variable domain, filled in from reference TRBV5-1 and TRBJ2-7, reads KAGVTQTPRYLIKTRGQQVTLSCSPISGHRSVSWYQQTPGQGLQFLFEYFSETQRNKGNFPGRFSGRQFSNSRSEMNVSTLELGDSALYLCASSLTVGDSYEQYFGPGTRLTVT.